This T cell receptor (beta chain) was documented in a study of PD-1 blockade in classical Hodgkin lymphoma. The CDR3 spans 13 residues. Germline CDR1 and CDR2: MNHNS and SASEGT. Deletions cut 7 bases from V and 5 bases from J, with 14 bases between. The table came from immunoSEQ multiplex PCR; TCRdb's copy has only in-frame clones and leaves some out. The data hold fewer than 25,000 clones, with roughly 80% observed a single time. As to time point: cycle 4 day 1 (C4D1), after 5 to 7 weeks of nivolumab. With no exception, relapse followed autologous stem cell transplantation in all patients, and brentuximab vedotin exposure varied.

Specimen: peripheral blood mononuclear cells (PBMCs), collected before the fourth cycle of nivolumab. The chain recombines TRBV6-1 with TRBJ1-1, with D maybe TRBD1 (6 bases). This receptor was obtained from a human donor with classical Hodgkin lymphoma. CDR3 sequence reads: CASTKGVITEAFF. In DNA form, the CDR3 reads TGTGCCAGCACCAAGGGGGTGATTACTGAAGCTTTCTTT.